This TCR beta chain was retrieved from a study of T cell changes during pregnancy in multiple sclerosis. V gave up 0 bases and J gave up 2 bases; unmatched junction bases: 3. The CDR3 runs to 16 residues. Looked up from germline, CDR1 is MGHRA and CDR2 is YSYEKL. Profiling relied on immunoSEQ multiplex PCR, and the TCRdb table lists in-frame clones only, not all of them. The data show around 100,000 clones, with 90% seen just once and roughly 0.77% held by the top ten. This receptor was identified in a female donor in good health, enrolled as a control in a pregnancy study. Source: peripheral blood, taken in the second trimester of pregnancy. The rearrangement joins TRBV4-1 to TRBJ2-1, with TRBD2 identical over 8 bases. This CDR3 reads CASSQERRGAYNEQFF. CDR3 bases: TGCGCCAGCAGCCAAGAAAGGCGGGGGGCCTACAATGAGCAGTTCTTC.